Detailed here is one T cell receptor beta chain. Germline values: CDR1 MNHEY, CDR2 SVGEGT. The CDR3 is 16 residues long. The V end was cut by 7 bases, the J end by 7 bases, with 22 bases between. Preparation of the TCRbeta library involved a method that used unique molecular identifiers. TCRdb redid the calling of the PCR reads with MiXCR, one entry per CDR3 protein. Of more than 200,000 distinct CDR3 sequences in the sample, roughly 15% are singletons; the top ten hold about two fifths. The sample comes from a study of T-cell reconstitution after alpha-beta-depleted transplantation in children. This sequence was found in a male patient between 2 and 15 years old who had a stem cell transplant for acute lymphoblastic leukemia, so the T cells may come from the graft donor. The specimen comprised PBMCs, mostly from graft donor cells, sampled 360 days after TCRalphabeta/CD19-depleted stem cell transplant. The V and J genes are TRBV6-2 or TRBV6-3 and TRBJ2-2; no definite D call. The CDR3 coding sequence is TGTGCCAGCACTCTAAGGAGAGACACCACGGGCGGGGAGCTGTTTTTT. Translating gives CASTLRRDTTGGELFF.